This TCR beta chain is from a study of T cell clonality in common variable immunodeficiency. This clone was seen at least ten times. The antigen remains unidentified. Read sequence stops 3 residues before the CDR3 end, and the germline J gene provides the missing end. Sequencing used immunoSEQ multiplex PCR; TCRdb keeps in-frame clones, though not all of them. This sample comprises over 20,000 clones, none seen once only. Study-wide results and caveats: TCRbeta clonality was increased in CVID versus healthy controls. Reportedly, TCR beta sequences from common variable immunodeficiency showed fewer deletions and N-nucleotide insertions.

The CDR3 has 14 residues. Trimming stripped 5 bases from V and 3 bases from J, with 15 bases between. The germline V gene has CDR1 DFQATT and CDR2 SNEGSKA (reference sequence). Material for sequencing was peripheral blood mononuclear cells. The sequence was collected from a human donor with common variable immunodeficiency. This sequence joins TRBV20-1 and TRBJ2-3, with D possibly TRBD2 on 6 matching bases. The sequenced part of the CDR3 DNA is TGCAGTGCTGTAAGACTAGGAGGAACAGATACG. Residues: CSAVRLGGTDT. The entire CDR3 reads CSAVRLGGTDTQYF.